The T cell receptor (beta chain) described here comes from a study of CD8+CD57+ T cells in acquired aplastic anemia. General observations from the study: CD8+CD57+ cells in patients trailed total CD4+ and CD8+ pools in diversity. A significant difference in CD8+ Simpson's diversity between patients and controls was not found.

About this clonotype itself: The antigen is unknown.

It was genomic DNA that served as the template for profiling TCR beta VDJ and CDR3. TCRdb reprocessed the reads with MiXCR, giving one entry per CDR3 protein. Of about 20,000 distinct CDR3 sequences listed, almost 40% are singletons. The CDR3 loop spans 14 amino acids. Trimming removed 2 bases from V and 6 bases from J, with 12 bases in between. Germline V gives CDR1 SEHNR, CDR2 FQNEAQ (reference sequence). Previously, flow cytometry had revealed CD8+CD57+ cell expansion in the patients chosen for sequencing. Additionally, CD8+CD57+ effector memory cells underwent sequencing in a sixth of the 12 patients. Among the patients, all had severe acquired aplastic anemia.

Sequenced: CD8+CD57+ T cells sorted from PBMCs. Subset specified: bead-enriched CD8+CD57+ effector memory T cells from SAA patients. V is TRBV7-9 and J is TRBJ2-3; D gene ambiguous. The clonotype comes from a human donor with aplastic anemia. CDR3 protein: CASSLHKRADTQYF. In DNA form, the CDR3 reads TGTGCCAGCAGCTTACATAAAAGGGCCGATACGCAGTATTTT.